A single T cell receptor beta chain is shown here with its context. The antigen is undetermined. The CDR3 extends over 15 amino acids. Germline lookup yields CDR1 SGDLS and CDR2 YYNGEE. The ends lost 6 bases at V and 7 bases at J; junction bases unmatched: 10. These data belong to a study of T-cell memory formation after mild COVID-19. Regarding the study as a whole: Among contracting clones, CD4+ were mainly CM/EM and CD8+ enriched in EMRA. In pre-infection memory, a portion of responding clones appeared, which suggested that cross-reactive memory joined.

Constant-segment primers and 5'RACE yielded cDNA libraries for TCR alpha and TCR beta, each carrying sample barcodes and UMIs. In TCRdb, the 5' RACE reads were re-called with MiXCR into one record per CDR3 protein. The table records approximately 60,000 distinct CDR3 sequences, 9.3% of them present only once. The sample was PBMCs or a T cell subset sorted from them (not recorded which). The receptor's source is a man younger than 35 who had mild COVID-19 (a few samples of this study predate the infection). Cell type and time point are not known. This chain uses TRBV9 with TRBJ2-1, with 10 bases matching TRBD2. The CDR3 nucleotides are TGTGCCAGCACTTCAAAGAGCGGGGGGGTAAATGAGCAGTTCTTC. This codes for CASTSKSGGVNEQFF.